The 31 T cell receptor beta chains presented below share a single source sample, sequenced in a study of technical replicates of blood from a handful of donors. The assay was immunoSEQ multiplex PCR, and TCRdb's table has in-frame clones only and misses some. This sample yields approximately 79,000 clones, of which roughly nine tenths are seen a single time; approximately 0.41% belongs to the top ten. The material sequenced was T cells isolated from PBMCs. These receptors all stem from a human donor in good health.

This chain uses TRBV5-1 with TRBJ2-7; 8 positions match TRBD2. Unmatched junction bases numbered 7, after V lost 0 bases and J lost 5 bases. Germline values: CDR1 SGHRS, CDR2 YFSETQ. This CDR3 region has 15 residues. The CDR3 DNA follows: TGCGCCAGCAGCTTGGAAGGGGGGACTAGTCACGAGCAGTACTTC. This codes for CASSLEGGTSHEQYF.

This clone was observed once. CDR3 amino acids: CASSRTGIGNQPQHF. For the CDR3, the DNA is TGTGCCAGCAGTCGGACAGGGATCGGCAATCAGCCCCAGCATTTT. The genes are TRBV6-5 and TRBJ1-5; TRBD1 aligns across 8 bases. Per the germline V gene, CDR1 is MNHEY and CDR2 is SVGAGI. V was clipped by 5 bases and J by 2 bases; unmatched bases: 5. This CDR3 spans 15 amino acids.

V usage is TRBV30 and J usage is TRBJ1-1; 8 bases agree with TRBD1. V was pared by 2 bases and J by 9 bases, with 8 bases of the junction left unmatched. The CDR3 spans 13 residues. CDR1 is GTSNPN, CDR2 SVGIG, per germline (reference sequence). The CDR3 loop is CAWSLKGTGKAFF. CDR3 coding DNA: TGTGCCTGGAGTCTCAAGGGGACAGGTAAAGCTTTCTTT.

The sample holds a few counts of this clone. The V call is TRBV7-2, the J call TRBJ1-3, with D perhaps matching TRBD1 (6 bases). V lost 2 bases to trimming and J lost 4 bases, with 12 bases between them. The CDR3 is 15 amino acids. Germline V gene data show CDR1 as SGHTA and CDR2 as FQGNSA. The CDR3 sequence: CASSLLQGRGNTIYF. DNA for the CDR3: TGTGCCAGCAGCTTACTCCAGGGGAGAGGAAACACCATATATTTT. The variable domain in full, completed from reference TRBV7-2 and TRBJ1-3, reads GAGVSQSPSNKVTEKGKDVELRCDPISGHTALYWYRQSLGQGLEFLIYFQGNSAPDKSGLPSDRFSAERTGGSVSTLTIQRTQQEDSAVYLCASSLLQGRGNTIYFGEGSWLTVV.

The chain has TRBV12-5 and TRBJ2-3; D call uncertain. Trimming took 4 bases from V and 4 from J, leaving 15 bases between them. The CDR3 covers 15 residues. From germline, CDR1 is LGHNT and CDR2 FRNRAP. Written as DNA, the CDR3 is TGTGCTAGTGGTTCCCTTTTTTTCTCGGCAGATACGCAGTATTTT. This translates into CASGSLFFSADTQYF.

This chain links TRBV6-1 with TRBJ2-7; tentative D call: TRBD1 (5 bases). Trimming left V 11 bases short and J 4 bases short, with 12 bases between. This CDR3 spans 11 amino acids. Germline lookup yields CDR1 MNHNS and CDR2 SASEGT. CDR3 DNA: TGTGCCGTACAGGTCGGGTACGAGCAGTACTTC. Protein sequence: CAVQVGYEQYF.

This clone was seen just once. The chain joins TRBV6-1 to TRBJ2-7; 13 bases map to TRBD2. CDR3 length: 16 residues. CDR1 is MNHNS and CDR2 is SASEGT in the germline V gene. J lost 0 bases, V lost 4 bases, and 3 bases had no gene match. The CDR3 sequence is CASSAGLAGLSYEQYF. CDR3 in DNA: TGTGCCAGCAGTGCGGGACTAGCGGGACTCTCCTACGAGCAGTACTTC.

The J gene is TRBJ1-3, the V gene TRBV10-2; D is unresolved. The CDR3 spans 11 residues. CDR1 WSHSY and CDR2 SAAADI come from the germline V gene. V was clipped by 7 bases and J by 4 bases, with 5 bases between them. The CDR3 is CASTVGNTIYF. As DNA, the CDR3 is TGCGCCAGCACGGTCGGAAACACCATATATTTT.

J is TRBJ2-7 and V is TRBV14; D gene unclear. The CDR3 contains 13 residues. Looked up from germline, CDR1 is SGHDN and CDR2 is FVKESK. V was pared by 3 bases and J by 0 bases, with 6 bases between. The CDR3 region is CASSHRPSYEQYF. The DNA of the CDR3 is TGTGCCAGCAGCCACAGGCCCTCCTACGAGCAGTACTTC.

The gene calls are TRBV7-2 and TRBJ2-2; 10 nucleotides align to TRBD2. J was trimmed by 6 bases and V by 5 bases; bases with no gene match: 9. This CDR3 spans 16 amino acids. The V gene's germline CDR1 is SGHTA and CDR2 FQGNSA. The CDR3 DNA is TGTGCCAGCAGCCGGTTAGGTCTAGCGGGAGCCGGGGAGCTGTTTTTT. Translated, it gives CASSRLGLAGAGELFF.

The chain combines TRBV6-1 with TRBJ2-7; 7 bases line up with TRBD2. Germline CDR1 reads MNHNS; CDR2 reads SASEGT. The CDR3 is 12 residues long. The J segment lost 4 bases and the V segment lost 4 bases, leaving 1 base of the junction unmatched. CDR3: CASSVGGYEQYF. In DNA, the CDR3 is TGTGCCAGCAGTGTGGGAGGGTACGAGCAGTACTTC.

This sequence joins TRBV2 and TRBJ1-2; tentative D call: TRBD1 (5 bases). The CDR3 spans 12 residues. Trimming cost V 11 bases and J 8 bases, with 18 bases left between them. The V gene's germline CDR1 is SNHLY and CDR2 FYNNEI. The CDR3 loop is CASTTNRSGYTF. As DNA, the CDR3 is TGTGCCTCCACCACGAACAGGAGCGGCTACACCTTC.

This chain joins TRBV30 and TRBJ2-1, with 9 nucleotides matching TRBD1. CDR1 and CDR2 (germline): GTSNPN, SVGIG (reference sequence). This CDR3 is 14 amino acids long. V lost 2 bases, J lost 5 bases, and 4 bases stayed unmatched. The CDR3 nucleotides read TGTGCCTGGAGTAGATGGACAGGGGACAATGAGCAGTTCTTC. Translating it yields CAWSRWTGDNEQFF.

The chain has TRBV15 and TRBJ1-2; D remains unclear. There are 14 residues in the CDR3. Per germline, CDR1 LNHNV and CDR2 YYDKDF (reference sequence). V lost 1 base to trimming and J lost 4 bases, with 10 bases between them. CDR3 amino acids: CATSRAGKTYGYTF. In nucleotides, the CDR3 is TGTGCCACCAGCAGAGCGGGAAAGACCTATGGCTACACCTTC.

The V call is TRBV9, the J call TRBJ2-2; D gene uncertain. The CDR3 loop spans 13 amino acids. CDR1 and CDR2 (germline): SGDLS, YYNGEE. The V end lost 2 bases, the J end lost 5 bases, and 7 bases lay between the germline ends. DNA of the CDR3: TGTGCCAGCAGCGTCCAGAAGACCGGGGAGCTGTTTTTT. It encodes CASSVQKTGELFF.

The chain has TRBV6-1 and TRBJ2-7, with TRBD2 matching over 11 bases. The CDR3 sequence is 17 residues long. The V gene end was trimmed by 2 bases and the J gene end by 1 base; junction bases not matched to a gene: 7. Germline CDR1 reads MNHNS; CDR2 reads SASEGT. CDR3: CASSESLAGGLSYEQYF. The CDR3 coding sequence is TGTGCCAGCAGTGAATCCCTAGCGGGAGGCCTTTCCTACGAGCAGTACTTC.

V is TRBV4-2 and J is TRBJ2-3; perhaps TRBD2 as D (6 bases). V was cut by 1 base and J by 0 bases, with 11 bases left in between. Germline V gives CDR1 LGHNA, CDR2 YNFKEQ. This CDR3 is 16 amino acids long. CDR3 bases: TGTGCCAGCAGCCAAGGGGGACTCTCTAGCACAGATACGCAGTATTTT. Amino acids: CASSQGGLSSTDTQYF.

The chain combines TRBV7-7 with TRBJ2-5; tentatively, D is TRBD2 (6 bases). This CDR3 spans 14 amino acids. Germline V CDR1 and CDR2: SSHAT, FNYEAQ (reference sequence). Written as DNA, the CDR3 is TGTGCTAGTGGTAAAGGGACGGAGGGAGAGACCCAGTACTTC. Amino acid sequence: CASGKGTEGETQYF.

This clone came up once. The rearrangement uses TRBV7-6 and TRBJ2-6; no reliable D call. V dropped 5 bases and J dropped 1 base, with 12 bases sitting between them. The CDR3 totals 16 residues. Germline V CDR1 and CDR2: SGHVS, FNYEAQ. The CDR3 protein is CASSPLQISGANVLTF. CDR3 DNA: TGTGCCAGCAGCCCGCTACAGATTTCTGGGGCCAACGTCCTGACTTTC.

This chain links TRBV9 with TRBJ2-1; possibly TRBD2 for D (6 bases). The CDR3 totals 16 residues. Germline V gene data show CDR1 as SGDLS and CDR2 as YYNGEE. The V gene lost 2 bases and the J gene lost 2 bases, with 14 bases spanning the gap. The CDR3 region has the DNA TGTGCCAGCAGCGTCCCTGGGGACTCGCCCTACAATGAGCAGTTCTTC. Protein sequence: CASSVPGDSPYNEQFF.

This chain connects TRBV7-9 to TRBJ2-7; 7 nucleotides match TRBD2. Trimming took 2 bases from V and 4 from J; bases not matched to a gene: 2. The CDR3 extends over 13 amino acids. The germline CDR1 and CDR2 sequences are SEHNR and FQNEAQ (reference sequence). CDR3: CASSLTSDYEQYF. The CDR3 nucleotides are TGTGCCAGCAGCTTAACTAGCGATTACGAGCAGTACTTC.

The chain combines TRBV28 with TRBJ1-4; D might be TRBD1 (5 bases). Germline assignment: CDR1 MDHEN and CDR2 SYDVKM. The CDR3 is 15 amino acids. Trimming removed 11 bases from V and 0 bases from J, with 16 bases in between. CDR3 DNA sequence: TGTGCCTTCCTAGTTGCAGGGACAACTAATGAAAAACTGTTTTTT. Residues: CAFLVAGTTNEKLFF. Together with reference TRBV28 and TRBJ1-4, the CDR3 gives the full variable domain: DVKVTQSSRYLVKRTGEKVFLECVQDMDHENMFWYRQDPGLGLRLIYFSYDVKMKEKGDIPEGYSVSREKKERFSLILESASTNQTSMYLCAFLVAGTTNEKLFFGSGTQLSVL.

The V and J genes are TRBV4-3 and TRBJ1-5; possibly TRBD1 for D (6 bases). The V gene lost 1 base and the J gene lost 7 bases, with 14 bases spanning the gap. The CDR3 totals 15 residues. Germline CDR1 LGHNA, CDR2 YSLEER. CDR3 sequence reads: CASSQGTGFRQPQHF. The CDR3 DNA reads as TGCGCCAGCAGCCAAGGCACAGGGTTCCGCCAGCCCCAGCATTTT.

In this sample, this clone turned up once. Other DNA variants within this sample encode the same CDR3. The chain has TRBV2 and TRBJ2-1; tentative D call: TRBD2 (6 bases). This CDR3 spans 15 amino acids. Germline assignment: CDR1 SNHLY and CDR2 FYNNEI. V was shortened by 3 bases and J by 3 bases, with 12 bases between the two germline ends. CDR3 loop: CASSDGTAFYNEQFF. In nucleotides, the CDR3 is TGTGCCAGCAGTGATGGGACTGCCTTCTACAATGAGCAGTTCTTC.

In its sample, this clone was seen once. The CDR3 here is CASSRLGEETEAFF. Here the CDR3 DNA reads TGTGCCAGCAGCCGCTTAGGGGAAGAGACTGAAGCTTTCTTT. The chain has TRBV7-3 and TRBJ1-1; tentatively, D is TRBD1 (5 bases). The CDR3 covers 14 residues. V was trimmed by 5 bases and J by 5 bases, leaving 15 bases between them. Germline CDR1 reads SGHTA; CDR2 reads FQGTGA.

The V and J genes are TRBV28 and TRBJ2-1; 13 bases match TRBD2. CDR1 is MDHEN and CDR2 is SYDVKM in the germline V gene. The V segment lost 6 bases and the J segment 10 bases; nucleotides outside the gene matches: 9. CDR3 length: 15 amino acids. This CDR3 is CASSFTSGRVGEQFF. Here the CDR3 DNA reads TGTGCCAGCAGCTTTACTAGCGGGAGGGTCGGGGAGCAGTTCTTC.

This chain uses TRBV5-1 with TRBJ1-1; 7 bases are a match to TRBD1. The V gene end was trimmed by 2 bases and the J gene end by 4 bases; junction bases not matched to a gene: 5. Germline V gene lookup returns CDR1 SGHRS and CDR2 YFSETQ. CDR3 length equals 14 residues. CDR3 residues: CASSLEGGITEAFF. CDR3 DNA: TGCGCCAGCAGCTTAGAAGGGGGCATCACTGAAGCTTTCTTT.

The rearrangement joins TRBV5-1 to TRBJ2-7, with D possibly TRBD1 on 5 matching bases. The germline gives CDR1 SGHRS, CDR2 YFSETQ. The V gene lost 5 bases and the J gene lost 2 bases, with 17 bases spanning the gap. The CDR3 totals 15 residues. For the CDR3, the DNA is TGCGCCAGCAGACTTTCGCCGACAGAGGCCTACGAGCAGTACTTC. Protein product: CASRLSPTEAYEQYF.

The CDR3 sequence: CASSLVPSDQPQHF. The CDR3 DNA reads as TGTGCCAGCAGCTTAGTGCCGTCGGATCAGCCCCAGCATTTT. This chain connects TRBV7-2 to TRBJ1-5; D is uncertain. V lost 1 base and J lost 5, with 9 bases in between. This CDR3 spans 14 amino acids. In germline, CDR1 is SGHTA, CDR2 FQGNSA. The full variable domain, with the rest looked up from reference TRBV7-2 and TRBJ1-5, is GAGVSQSPSNKVTEKGKDVELRCDPISGHTALYWYRQSLGQGLEFLIYFQGNSAPDKSGLPSDRFSAERTGGSVSTLTIQRTQQEDSAVYLCASSLVPSDQPQHFGDGTRLSIL.

The J gene is TRBJ2-3, the V gene TRBV11-3; D might be TRBD2 (5 bases). Per germline, CDR1 SGHNT and CDR2 YENEEA. Trimming shortened V by 4 bases and J by 4 bases, and 18 bases separated the two germline ends. The CDR3 runs 16 residues. CDR3 in DNA: TGTGCCAGCAGCTCCCCACTAGGTATCATCCCAGATACGCAGTATTTT. Translating gives CASSSPLGIIPDTQYF.

The J gene is TRBJ1-2, the V gene TRBV5-5, with 7 bases matching TRBD1. The V gene end was trimmed by 0 bases and the J gene end by 0 bases; junction bases not matched to a gene: 8. This CDR3 is 17 amino acids long. Germline V lookup: CDR1 SGHKS, CDR2 YYEKEE (reference sequence). CDR3 nucleotide sequence: TGTGCCAGCAGCTTGGGGGGACAGATCATTACTAACTATGGCTACACCTTC. Its protein is CASSLGGQIITNYGYTF.